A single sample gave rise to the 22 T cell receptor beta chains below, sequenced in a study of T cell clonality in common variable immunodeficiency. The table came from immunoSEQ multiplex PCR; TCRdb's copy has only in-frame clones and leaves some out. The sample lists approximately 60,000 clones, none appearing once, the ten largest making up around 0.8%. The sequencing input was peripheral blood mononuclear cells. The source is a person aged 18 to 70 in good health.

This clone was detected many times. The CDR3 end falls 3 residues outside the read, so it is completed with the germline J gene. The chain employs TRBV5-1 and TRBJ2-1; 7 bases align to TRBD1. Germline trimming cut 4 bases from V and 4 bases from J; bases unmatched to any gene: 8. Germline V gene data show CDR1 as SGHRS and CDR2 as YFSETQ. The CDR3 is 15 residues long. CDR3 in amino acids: CASSPIDRAYNEQFF. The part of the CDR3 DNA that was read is TGCGCCAGCAGCCCTATTGACAGGGCATACAATGAG.

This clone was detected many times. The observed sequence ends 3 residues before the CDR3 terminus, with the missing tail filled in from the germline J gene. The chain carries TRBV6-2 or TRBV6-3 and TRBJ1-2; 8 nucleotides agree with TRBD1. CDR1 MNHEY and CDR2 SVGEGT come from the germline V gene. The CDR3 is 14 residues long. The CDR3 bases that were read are TGTGCCAGCAGTTCCGGCAGGGGGCCGGGAGGC. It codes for CASSSGRGPGG. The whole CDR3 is CASSSGRGPGGYTF.

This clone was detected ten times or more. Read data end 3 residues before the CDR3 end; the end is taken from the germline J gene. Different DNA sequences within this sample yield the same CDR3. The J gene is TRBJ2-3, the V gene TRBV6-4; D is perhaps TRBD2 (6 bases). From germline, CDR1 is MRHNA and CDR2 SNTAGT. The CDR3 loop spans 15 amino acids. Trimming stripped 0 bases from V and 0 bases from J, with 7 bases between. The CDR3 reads CASSDSAGSTDTQYF. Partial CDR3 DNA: TGTGCCAGCAGTGACTCTGCGGGGAGCACAGATACG.

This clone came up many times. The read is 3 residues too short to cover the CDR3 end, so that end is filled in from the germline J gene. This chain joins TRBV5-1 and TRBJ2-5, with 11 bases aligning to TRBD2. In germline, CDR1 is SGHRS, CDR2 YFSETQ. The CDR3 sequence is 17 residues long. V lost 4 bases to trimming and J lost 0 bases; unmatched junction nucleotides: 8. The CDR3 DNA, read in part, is TGCGCCAGCAGCCCGGATCCTAGCGGGGGGAACCAAGAGACC. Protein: CASSPDPSGGNQET. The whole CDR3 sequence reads CASSPDPSGGNQETQYF.

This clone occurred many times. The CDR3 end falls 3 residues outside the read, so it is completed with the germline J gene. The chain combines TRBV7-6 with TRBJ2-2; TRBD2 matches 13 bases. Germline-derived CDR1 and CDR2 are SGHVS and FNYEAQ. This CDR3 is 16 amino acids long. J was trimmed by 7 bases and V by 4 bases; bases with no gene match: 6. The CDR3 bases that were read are TGTGCCAGCAGCTCAAGACTAGCGGGGGGCCACGGGGAG. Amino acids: CASSSRLAGGHGE. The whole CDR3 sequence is CASSSRLAGGHGELFF.

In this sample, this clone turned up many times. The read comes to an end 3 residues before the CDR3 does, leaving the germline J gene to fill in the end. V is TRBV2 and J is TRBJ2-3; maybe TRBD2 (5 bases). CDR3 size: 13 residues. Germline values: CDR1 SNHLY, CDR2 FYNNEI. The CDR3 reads CASSENQRSTQYF. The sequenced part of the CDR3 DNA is TGTGCCAGCAGTGAAAACCAGCGGTCCACG.

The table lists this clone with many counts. The sequenced part of the CDR3 DNA is TGTGCCAGCAGTTCAGACAGGGAAGGC. This sequence encodes CASSSDREG. The complete CDR3 protein is CASSSDREGYTF. The chain carries TRBV28 and TRBJ1-2; 7 bases match TRBD1. The read comes to an end 3 residues before the CDR3 does, leaving the germline J gene to fill in the end. The germline V gene encodes CDR1 MDHEN and CDR2 SYDVKM. This CDR3 region has 12 residues.

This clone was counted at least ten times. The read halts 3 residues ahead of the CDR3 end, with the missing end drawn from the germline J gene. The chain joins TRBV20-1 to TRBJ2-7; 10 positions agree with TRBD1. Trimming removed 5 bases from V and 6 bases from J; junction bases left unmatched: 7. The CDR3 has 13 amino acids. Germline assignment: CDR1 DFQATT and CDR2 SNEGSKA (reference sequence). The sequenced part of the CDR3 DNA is TGCAGTGCTCGACAGGGGGCGAGACTCGAG. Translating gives CSARQGARLE. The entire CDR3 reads CSARQGARLEQYF.

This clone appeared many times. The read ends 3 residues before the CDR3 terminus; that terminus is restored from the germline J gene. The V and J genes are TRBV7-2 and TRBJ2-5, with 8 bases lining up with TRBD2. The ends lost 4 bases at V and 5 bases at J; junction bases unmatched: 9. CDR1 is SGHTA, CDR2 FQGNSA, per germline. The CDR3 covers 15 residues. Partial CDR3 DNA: TGTGCCAGCAGCTCCGGGGGGGTGGGAGTGGAGACC. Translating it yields CASSSGGVGVET. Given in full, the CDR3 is CASSSGGVGVETQYF.

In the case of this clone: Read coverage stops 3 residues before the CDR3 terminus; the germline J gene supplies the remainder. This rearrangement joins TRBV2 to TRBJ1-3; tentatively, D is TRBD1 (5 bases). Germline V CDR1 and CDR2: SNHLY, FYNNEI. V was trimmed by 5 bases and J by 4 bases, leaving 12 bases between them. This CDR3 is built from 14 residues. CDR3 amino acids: CASSRGDEGNTIYF. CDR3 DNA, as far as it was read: TGTGCCAGCAGTCGGGGGGATGAGGGAAACACC.

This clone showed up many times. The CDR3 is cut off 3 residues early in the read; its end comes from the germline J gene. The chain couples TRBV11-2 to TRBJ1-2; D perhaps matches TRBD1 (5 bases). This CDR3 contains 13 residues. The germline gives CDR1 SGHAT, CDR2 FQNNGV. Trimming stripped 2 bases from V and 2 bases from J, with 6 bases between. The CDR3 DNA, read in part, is TGTGCCAGCAGCTTAAGACAGAACTATGGC. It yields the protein CASSLRQNYG. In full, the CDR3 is CASSLRQNYGYTF.

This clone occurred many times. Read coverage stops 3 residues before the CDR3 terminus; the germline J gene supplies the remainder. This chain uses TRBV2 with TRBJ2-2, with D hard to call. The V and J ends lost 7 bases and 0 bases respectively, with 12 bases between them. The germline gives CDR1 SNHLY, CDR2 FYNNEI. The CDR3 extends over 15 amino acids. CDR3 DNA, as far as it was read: TGTGCCAGCATCTCTGAAGCGTCGAACACCGGGGAG. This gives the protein CASISEASNTGE. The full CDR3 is CASISEASNTGELFF.

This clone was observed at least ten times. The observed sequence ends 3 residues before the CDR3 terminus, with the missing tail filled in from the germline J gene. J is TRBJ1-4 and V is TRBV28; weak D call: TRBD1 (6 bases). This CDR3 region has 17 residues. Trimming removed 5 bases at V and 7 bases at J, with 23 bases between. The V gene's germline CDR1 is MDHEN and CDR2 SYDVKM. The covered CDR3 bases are TGTGCCAGCAGTGAGAGGCGGGGGGGCGAATTAGGTGAAAAA. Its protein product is CASSERRGGELGEK. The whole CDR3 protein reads CASSERRGGELGEKLFF.

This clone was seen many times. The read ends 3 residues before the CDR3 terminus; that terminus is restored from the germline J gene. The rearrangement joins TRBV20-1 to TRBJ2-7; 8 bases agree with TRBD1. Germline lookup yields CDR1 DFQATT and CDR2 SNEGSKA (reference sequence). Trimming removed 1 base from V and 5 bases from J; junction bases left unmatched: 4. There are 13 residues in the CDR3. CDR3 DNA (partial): TGCAGTGCTAGAGTCCCAGGGGGCGACGAG. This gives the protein CSARVPGGDE. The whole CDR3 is CSARVPGGDEQYF.

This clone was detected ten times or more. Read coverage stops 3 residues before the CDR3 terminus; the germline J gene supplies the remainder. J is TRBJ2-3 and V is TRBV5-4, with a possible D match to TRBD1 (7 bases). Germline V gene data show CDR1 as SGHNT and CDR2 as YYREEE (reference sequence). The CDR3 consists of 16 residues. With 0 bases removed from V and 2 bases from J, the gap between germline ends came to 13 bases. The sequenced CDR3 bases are TGTGCCAGCAGCTTGGAGGGGGCGGGATACACAGATACG. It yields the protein CASSLEGAGYTDT. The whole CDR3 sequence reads CASSLEGAGYTDTQYF. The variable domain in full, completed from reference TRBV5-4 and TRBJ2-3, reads ETGVTQSPTHLIKTRGQQVTLRCSSQSGHNTVSWYQQALGQGPQFIFQYYREEENGRGNFPPRFSGLQFPNYSSELNVNALELDDSALYLCASSLEGAGYTDTQYFGPGTRLTVL.

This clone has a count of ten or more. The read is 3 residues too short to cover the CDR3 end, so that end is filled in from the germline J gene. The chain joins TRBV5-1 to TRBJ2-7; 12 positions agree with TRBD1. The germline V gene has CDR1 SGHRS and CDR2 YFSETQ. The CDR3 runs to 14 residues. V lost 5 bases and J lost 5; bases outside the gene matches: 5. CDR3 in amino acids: CASREGQGAHEQYF. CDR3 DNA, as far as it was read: TGCGCCAGCAGGGAGGGACAGGGGGCCCACGAG.

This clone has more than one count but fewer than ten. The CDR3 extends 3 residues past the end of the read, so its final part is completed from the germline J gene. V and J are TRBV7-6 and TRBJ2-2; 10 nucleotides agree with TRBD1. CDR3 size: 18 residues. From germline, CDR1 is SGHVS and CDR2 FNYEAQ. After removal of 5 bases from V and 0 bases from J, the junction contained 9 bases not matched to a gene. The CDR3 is CASSLPGTGDPNTGELFF. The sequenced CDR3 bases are TGTGCCAGCAGCCTTCCAGGGACAGGGGACCCGAACACCGGGGAG.

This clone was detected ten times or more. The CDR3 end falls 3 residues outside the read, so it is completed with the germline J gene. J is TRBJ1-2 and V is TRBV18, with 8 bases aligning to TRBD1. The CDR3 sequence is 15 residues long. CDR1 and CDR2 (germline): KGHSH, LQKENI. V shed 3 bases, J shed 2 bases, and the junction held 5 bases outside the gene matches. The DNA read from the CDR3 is TGTGCCAGCTCACCCGGACAGGGTCTAAACTATGGC. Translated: CASSPGQGLNYG. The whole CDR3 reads CASSPGQGLNYGYTF.

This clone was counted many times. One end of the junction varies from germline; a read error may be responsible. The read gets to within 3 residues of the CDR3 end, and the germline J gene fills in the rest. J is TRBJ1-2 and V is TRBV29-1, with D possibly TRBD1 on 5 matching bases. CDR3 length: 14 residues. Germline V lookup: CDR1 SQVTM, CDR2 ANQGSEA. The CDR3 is CSVGGPGTNYSYTF. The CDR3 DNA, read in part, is TGCAGCGTTGGAGGGCCTGGGACTAACTATAGC.

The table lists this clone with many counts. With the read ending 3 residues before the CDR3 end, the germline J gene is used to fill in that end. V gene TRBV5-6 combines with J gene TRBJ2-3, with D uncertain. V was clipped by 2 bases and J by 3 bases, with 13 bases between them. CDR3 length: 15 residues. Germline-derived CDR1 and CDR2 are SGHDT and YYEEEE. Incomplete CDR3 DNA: TGTGCCAGCAGCTTCCGGTCCTTACCAACAGATACG. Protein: CASSFRSLPTDT. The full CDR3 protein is CASSFRSLPTDTQYF.

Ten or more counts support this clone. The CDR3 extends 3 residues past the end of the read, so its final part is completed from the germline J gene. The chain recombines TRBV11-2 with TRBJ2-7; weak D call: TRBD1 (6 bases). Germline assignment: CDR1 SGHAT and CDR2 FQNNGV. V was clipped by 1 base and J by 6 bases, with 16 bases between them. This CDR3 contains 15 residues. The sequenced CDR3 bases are TGTGCCAGCAGCTTAGTCCCCGCAGGGGAGAGCGAG. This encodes CASSLVPAGESE. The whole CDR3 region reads CASSLVPAGESEQYF.

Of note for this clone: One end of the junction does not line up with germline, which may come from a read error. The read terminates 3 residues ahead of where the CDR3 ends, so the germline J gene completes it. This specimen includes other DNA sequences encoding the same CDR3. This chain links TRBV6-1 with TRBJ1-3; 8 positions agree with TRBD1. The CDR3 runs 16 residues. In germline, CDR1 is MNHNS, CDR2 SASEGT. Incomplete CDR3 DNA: TGTGCCAGCAGTGTGACAGGGGCCAACTCTGGAAACACA. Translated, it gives CASSVTGANSGNT. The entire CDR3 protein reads CASSVTGANSGNTIYF.